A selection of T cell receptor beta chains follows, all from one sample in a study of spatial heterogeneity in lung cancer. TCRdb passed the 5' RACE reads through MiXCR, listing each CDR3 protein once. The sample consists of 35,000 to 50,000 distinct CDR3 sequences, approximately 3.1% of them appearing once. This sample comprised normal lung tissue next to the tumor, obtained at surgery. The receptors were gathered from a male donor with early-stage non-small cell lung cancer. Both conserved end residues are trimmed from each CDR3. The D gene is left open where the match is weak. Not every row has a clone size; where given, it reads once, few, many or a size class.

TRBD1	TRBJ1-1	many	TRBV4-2	ASSQRDRANTEAF
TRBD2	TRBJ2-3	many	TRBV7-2	ASSLVAGGSTDTQY
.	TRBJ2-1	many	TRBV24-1	ATSESGARSEQF
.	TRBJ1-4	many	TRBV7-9	ASSLMGSRLF
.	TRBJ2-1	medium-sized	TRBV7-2	ASSLWGRFNEQF
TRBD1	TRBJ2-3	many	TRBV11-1	ASSLTGVADTQY
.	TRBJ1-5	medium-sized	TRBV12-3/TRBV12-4	ASSRIAGGANQPQH
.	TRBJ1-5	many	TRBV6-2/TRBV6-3	ASSYVHGPSNQPQH
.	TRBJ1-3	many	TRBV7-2	ASSPRTVNTIY
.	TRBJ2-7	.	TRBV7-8	ASSPARVSEQY
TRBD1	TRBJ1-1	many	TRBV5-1	ASSLTDRGLYAF
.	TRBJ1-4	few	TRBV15	ATSRVLTGEKLF
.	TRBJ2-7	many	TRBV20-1	SALGGRSYEQY
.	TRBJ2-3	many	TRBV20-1	KTRGDPETGFGTDTQY
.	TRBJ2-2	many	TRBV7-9	ASSLTAGELF
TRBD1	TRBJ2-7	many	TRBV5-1	ASSPRQGDTYEQY
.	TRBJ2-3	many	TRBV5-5	ASSLQGSTDTQY
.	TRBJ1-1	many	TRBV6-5	ASIPTAMNTEAF
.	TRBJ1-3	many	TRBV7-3	ASSAGTGNTIY
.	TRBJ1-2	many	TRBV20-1	SAQPSNYGYT
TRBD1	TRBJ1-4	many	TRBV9	ASSSRTGHEKLF
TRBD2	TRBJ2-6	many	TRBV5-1	ASSLTSVSLGANVLT
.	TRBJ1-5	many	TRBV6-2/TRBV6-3	ASTGWGNQPQH
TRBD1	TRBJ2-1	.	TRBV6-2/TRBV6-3	ASSSGTGGVQQF
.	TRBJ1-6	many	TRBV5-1	ASSLVGSQGPLH
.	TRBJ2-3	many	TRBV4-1	ASSQDGLGDTQY
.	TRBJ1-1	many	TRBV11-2	ASSLQGLAF
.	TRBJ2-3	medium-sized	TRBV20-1	SARVAGGGWTDTQY
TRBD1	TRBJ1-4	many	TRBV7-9	ASSLFQGAGTNEKLF
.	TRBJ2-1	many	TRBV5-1	ASSWGISYNEQF
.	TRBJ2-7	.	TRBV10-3	ATARSSYEQY
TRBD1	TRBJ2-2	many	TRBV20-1	SASGTGITGELF
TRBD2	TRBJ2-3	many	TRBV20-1	SESGGTDTQY
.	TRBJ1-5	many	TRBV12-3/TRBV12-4	ASSFSIGDQPQH
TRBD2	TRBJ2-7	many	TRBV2	ASKIAGGAEQY
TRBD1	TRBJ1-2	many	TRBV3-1	ASSPRGRFYGYT
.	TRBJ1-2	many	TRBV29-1	SVGSSLYGYT
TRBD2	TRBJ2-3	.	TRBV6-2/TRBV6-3	ASSYPGLAARFSSTDTQY
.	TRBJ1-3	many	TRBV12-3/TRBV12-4	ASSTPSGNTIY
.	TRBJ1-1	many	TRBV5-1	ASSLLTGLNTEAF
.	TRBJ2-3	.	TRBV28	ASSFRTPSSTDTQY
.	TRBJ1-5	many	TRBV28	ASSFAGTSRSQPQH